The present T cell receptor beta chain was sequenced within a study of cytomegalovirus exposure and HLA in healthy donors. Participants comprised healthy donors of bone marrow. Points on this clone: What it recognizes is unknown.

Study results and limitations: Apart from CMV serostatus, no immune exposure information was available.

The CDR3 has 15 residues. Germline assignment: CDR1 PRHDT and CDR2 FYEKMQ (reference sequence). Amplification used 60 Vbeta primers and 13 Jbeta primers. Only in-frame clones appear in the TCRdb table, and some are missing; sequencing was by immunoSEQ multiplex PCR. The table has under 200,000 clones, approximately 78% seen once. The chain is built from TRBV13 and TRBJ2-5, with D tentatively TRBD1 (6 bases). The J call is doubtful: the DNA matches TRBJ2-7 better. Input material: PBMCs. This sequence was found in a woman in her 30s in good health and CMV-seropositive. The CDR3 is CASSLRGTSSYEQYF. The CDR3 DNA reads TGTGCCAGCAGCCTAAGGGGGACCAGCTCCTACGAGCAGTACTTC.